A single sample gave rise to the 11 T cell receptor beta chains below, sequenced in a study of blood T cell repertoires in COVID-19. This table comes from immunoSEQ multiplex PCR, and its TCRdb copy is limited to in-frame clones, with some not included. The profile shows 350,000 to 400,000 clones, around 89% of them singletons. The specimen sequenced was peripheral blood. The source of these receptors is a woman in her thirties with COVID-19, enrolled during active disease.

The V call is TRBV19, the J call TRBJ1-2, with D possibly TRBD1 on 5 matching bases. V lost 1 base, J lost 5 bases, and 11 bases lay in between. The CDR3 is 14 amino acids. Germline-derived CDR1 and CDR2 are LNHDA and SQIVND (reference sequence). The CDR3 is CASSIATGPYGYTF. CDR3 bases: TGTGCCAGTAGTATAGCAACAGGACCATATGGCTACACCTTC.

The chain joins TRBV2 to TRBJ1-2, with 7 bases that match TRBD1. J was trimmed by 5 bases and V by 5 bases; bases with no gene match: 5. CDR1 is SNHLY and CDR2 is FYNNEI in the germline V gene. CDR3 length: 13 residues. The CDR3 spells CASSPRDSYGYTF. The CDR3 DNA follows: TGTGCCAGCAGTCCCCGGGACAGTTATGGCTACACCTTC.

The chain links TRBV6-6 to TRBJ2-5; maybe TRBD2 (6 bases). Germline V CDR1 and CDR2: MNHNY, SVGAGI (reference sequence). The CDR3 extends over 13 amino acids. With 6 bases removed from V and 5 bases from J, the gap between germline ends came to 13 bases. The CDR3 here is CASREGLVETQYF. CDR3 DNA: TGTGCCAGCAGGGAGGGGTTGGTCGAGACCCAGTACTTC.

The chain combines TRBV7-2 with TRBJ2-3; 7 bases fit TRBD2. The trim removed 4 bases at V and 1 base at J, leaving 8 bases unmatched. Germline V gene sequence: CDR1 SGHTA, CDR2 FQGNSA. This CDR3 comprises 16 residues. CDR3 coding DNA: TGTGCCAGCAGCTCCCGGGGTAGCGGGCGCACAGATACGCAGTATTTT. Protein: CASSSRGSGRTDTQYF.

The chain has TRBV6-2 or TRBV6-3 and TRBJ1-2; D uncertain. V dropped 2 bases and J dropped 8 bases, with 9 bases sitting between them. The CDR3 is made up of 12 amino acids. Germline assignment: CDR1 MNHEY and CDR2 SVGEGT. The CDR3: CASSYAQRGYTF. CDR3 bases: TGTGCCAGCAGTTACGCTCAGCGCGGCTACACCTTC.

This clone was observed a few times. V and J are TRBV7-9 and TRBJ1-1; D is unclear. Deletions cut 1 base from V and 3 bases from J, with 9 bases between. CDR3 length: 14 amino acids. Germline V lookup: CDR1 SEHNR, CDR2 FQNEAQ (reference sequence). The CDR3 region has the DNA TGTGCCAGCAGCTTAGGTCCAGGCGACACTGAAGCTTTCTTT. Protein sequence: CASSLGPGDTEAFF.

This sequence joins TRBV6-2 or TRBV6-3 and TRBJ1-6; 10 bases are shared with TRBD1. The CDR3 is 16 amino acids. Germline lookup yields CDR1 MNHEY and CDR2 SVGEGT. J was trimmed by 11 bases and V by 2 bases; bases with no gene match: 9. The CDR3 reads CASSYRGTGDMAPLHF. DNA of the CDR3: TGTGCCAGCAGTTACCGGGGGACAGGGGATATGGCACCCCTCCACTTT.

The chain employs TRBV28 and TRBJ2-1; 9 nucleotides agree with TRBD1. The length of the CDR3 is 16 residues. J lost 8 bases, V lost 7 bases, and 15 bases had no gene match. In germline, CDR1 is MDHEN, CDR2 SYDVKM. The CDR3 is CASTLRDPYRGHEQFF. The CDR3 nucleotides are TGTGCCAGCACCCTGAGGGACCCATACAGGGGGCATGAGCAGTTCTTC.

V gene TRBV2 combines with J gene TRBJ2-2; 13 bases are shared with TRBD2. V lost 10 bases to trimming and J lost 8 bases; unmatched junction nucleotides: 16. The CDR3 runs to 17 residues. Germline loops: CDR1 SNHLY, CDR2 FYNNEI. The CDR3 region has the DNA TGTGCCACAAAAGGATACATACTAGCGGGGGGGCCAGGGGAGCTGTTTTTT. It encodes CATKGYILAGGPGELFF.

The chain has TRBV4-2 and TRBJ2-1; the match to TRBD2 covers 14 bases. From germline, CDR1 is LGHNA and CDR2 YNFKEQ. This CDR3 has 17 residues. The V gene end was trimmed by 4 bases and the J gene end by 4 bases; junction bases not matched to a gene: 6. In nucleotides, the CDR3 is TGTGCCAGCAGCCCCCGACTAGCGGGGGGGCCGTACAATGAGCAGTTCTTC. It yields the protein CASSPRLAGGPYNEQFF.

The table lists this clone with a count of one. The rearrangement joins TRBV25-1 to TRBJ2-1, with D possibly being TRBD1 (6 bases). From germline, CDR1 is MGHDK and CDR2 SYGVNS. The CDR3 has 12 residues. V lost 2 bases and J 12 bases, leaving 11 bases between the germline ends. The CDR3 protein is CASSEGGLGQFF. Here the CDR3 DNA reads TGTGCCAGCAGTGAAGGGGGCCTCGGGCAGTTCTTC.